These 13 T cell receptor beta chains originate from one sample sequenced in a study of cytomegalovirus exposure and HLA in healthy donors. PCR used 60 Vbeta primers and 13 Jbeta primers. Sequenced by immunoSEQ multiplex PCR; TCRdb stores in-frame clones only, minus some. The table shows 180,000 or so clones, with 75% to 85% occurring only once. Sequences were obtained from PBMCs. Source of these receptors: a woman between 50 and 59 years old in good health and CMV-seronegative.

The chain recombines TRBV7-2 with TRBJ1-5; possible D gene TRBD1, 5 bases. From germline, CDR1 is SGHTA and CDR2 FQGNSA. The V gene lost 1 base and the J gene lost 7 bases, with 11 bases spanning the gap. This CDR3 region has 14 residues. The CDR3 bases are TGTGCCAGCAGCTTAGATACCTCAGGGCAGCCCCAGCATTTT. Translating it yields CASSLDTSGQPQHF.

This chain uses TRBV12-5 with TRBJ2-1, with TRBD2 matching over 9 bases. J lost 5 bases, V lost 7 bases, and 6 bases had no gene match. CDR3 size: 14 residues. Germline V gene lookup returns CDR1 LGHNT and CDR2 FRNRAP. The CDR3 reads CASAPGTSNNEQFF. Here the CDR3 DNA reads TGTGCTAGTGCTCCCGGGACTAGCAACAATGAGCAGTTCTTC.

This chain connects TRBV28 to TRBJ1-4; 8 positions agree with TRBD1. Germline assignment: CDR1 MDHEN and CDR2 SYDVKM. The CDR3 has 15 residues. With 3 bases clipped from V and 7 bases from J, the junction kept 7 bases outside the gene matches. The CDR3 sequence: CASSLSGQGREKLFF. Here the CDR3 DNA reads TGTGCCAGCAGTTTGAGTGGACAGGGACGTGAAAAACTGTTTTTT.

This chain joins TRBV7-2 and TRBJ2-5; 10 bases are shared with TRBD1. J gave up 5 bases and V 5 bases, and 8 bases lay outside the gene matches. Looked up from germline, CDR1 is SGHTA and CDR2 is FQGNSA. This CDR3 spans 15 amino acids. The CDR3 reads CASSPRQGATETQYF. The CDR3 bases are TGTGCCAGCAGCCCAAGACAGGGGGCAACGGAGACCCAGTACTTC.

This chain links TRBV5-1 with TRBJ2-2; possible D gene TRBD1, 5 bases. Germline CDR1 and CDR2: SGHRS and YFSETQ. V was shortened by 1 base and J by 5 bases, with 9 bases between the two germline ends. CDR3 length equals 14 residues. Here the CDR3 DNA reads TGCGCCAGCAGCTTGCGTCAGGGAACCGGGGAGCTGTTTTTT. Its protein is CASSLRQGTGELFF.

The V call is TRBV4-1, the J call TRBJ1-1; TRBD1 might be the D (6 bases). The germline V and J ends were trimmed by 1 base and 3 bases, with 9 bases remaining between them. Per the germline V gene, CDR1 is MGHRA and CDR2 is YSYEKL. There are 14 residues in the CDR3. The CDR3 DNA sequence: TGCGCCAGCAGCCAAGCAGGGGCGGACACTGAAGCTTTCTTT. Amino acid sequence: CASSQAGADTEAFF.

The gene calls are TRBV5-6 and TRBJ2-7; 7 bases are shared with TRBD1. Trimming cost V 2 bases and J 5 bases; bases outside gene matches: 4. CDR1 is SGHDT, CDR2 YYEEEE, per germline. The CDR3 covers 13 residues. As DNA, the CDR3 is TGTGCCAGCAGCTTACCGGGACAGCACGAGCAGTACTTC. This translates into CASSLPGQHEQYF.

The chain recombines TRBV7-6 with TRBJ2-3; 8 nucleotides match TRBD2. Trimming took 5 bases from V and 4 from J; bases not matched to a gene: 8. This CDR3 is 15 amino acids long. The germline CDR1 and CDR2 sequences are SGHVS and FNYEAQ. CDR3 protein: CASSQGLGPPDTQYF. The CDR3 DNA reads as TGTGCCAGCAGCCAGGGACTAGGACCCCCAGATACGCAGTATTTT.

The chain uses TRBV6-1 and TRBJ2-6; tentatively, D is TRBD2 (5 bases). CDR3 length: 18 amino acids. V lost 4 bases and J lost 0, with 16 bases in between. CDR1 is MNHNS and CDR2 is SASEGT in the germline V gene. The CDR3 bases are TGTGCCAGCAGTGGAGGAGGTGGATCCCCCTCTGGGGCCAACGTCCTGACTTTC. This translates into CASSGGGGSPSGANVLTF.

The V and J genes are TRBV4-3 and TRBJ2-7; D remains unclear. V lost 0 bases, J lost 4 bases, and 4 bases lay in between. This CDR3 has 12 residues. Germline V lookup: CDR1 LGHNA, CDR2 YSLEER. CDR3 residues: CASSQDGYEQYF. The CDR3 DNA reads TGCGCCAGCAGCCAAGACGGTTACGAGCAGTACTTC.

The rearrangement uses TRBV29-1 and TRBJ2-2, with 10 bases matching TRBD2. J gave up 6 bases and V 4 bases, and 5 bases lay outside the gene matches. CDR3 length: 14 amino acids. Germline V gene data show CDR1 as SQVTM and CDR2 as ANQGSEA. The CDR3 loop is CSVASSGGAGELFF. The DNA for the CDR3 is TGCAGCGTTGCGTCTAGCGGGGGTGCCGGGGAGCTGTTTTTT.

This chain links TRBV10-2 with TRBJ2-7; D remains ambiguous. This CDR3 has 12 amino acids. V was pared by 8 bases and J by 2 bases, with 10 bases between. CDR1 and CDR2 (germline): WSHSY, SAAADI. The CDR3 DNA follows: TGCGCCAGCTCTACAGTCCCCTACGAGCAGTACTTC. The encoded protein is CASSTVPYEQYF.

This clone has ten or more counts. DNA of the CDR3: TGCGCCAGCAGCTCCAGCGGGGGGGCCTACAATGAGCAGTTCTTC. Its protein product is CASSSSGGAYNEQFF. The J gene is TRBJ2-1, the V gene TRBV5-1, with TRBD2 identical over 10 bases. The V gene end was trimmed by 3 bases and the J gene end by 2 bases; junction bases not matched to a gene: 2. CDR1 and CDR2 (germline): SGHRS, YFSETQ. The CDR3 loop spans 15 amino acids.